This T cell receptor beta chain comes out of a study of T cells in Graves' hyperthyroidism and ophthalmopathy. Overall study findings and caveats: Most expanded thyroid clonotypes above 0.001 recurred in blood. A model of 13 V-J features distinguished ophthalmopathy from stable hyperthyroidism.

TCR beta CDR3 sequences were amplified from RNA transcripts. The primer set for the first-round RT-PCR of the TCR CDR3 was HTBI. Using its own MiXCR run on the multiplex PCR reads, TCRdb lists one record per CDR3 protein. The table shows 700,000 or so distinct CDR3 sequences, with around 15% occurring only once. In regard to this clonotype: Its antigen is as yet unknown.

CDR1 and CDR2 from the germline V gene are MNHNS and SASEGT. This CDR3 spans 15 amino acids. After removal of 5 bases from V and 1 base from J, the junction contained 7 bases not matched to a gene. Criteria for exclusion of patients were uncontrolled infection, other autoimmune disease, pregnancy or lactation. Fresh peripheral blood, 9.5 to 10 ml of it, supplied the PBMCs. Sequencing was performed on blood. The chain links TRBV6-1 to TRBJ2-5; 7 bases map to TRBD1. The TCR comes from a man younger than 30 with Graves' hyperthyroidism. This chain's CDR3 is CASSHRGGGQETQYF. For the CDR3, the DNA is TGTGCCAGCAGTCACAGGGGTGGGGGCCAAGAGACCCAGTACTTC.